This T cell receptor beta chain was sequenced for a study of healthy donors' naive CD4 and CD8 T cells. Points from the study as a whole: Bulk sequencing left alpha and beta chains unpaired. Positive CDR3 charge linked to CD4+ cells, negative to CD8+ cells. A reported CD4+/CD8+ bias affected most V and J genes in naive cells.

With respect to this clonotype: Its specificity is not known.

Starting from approximately 500 ng of total RNA, TCR libraries were made with linear amplification. TCRdb processed the reads anew with MiXCR; each CDR3 protein has one entry. The sample records around 180,000 distinct CDR3 sequences, around 70% being singletons. Germline CDR1 is DFQATT and CDR2 is SNEGSKA (reference sequence). CDR3 length equals 14 residues. Trimming pared 0 bases from V and 6 bases from J, leaving 11 bases between. The chain has TRBV20-1 and TRBJ2-2; D is unclear. The receptor comes from a pool of human donors in good health; the sample pools cells from several healthy donors. Sequencing was carried out using naive CD4+ and CD8+ T cells sorted from blood, pooled from several donors. The CDR3 protein is CSARDLLAPGELFF. The CDR3 region has the DNA TGCAGTGCTAGAGATCTTCTTGCGCCCGGGGAGCTGTTTTTT.